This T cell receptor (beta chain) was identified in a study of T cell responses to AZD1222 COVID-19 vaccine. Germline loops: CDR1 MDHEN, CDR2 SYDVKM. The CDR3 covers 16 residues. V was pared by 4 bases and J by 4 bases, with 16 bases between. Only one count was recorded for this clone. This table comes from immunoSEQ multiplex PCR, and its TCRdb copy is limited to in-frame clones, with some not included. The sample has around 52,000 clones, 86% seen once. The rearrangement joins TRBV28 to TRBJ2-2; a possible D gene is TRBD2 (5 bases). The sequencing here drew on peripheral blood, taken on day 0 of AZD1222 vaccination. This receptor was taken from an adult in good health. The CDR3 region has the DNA TGTGCCAGCAGTTCCCAGCTGGAGGATATCACCGGGGAGCTGTTTTTT. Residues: CASSSQLEDITGELFF.